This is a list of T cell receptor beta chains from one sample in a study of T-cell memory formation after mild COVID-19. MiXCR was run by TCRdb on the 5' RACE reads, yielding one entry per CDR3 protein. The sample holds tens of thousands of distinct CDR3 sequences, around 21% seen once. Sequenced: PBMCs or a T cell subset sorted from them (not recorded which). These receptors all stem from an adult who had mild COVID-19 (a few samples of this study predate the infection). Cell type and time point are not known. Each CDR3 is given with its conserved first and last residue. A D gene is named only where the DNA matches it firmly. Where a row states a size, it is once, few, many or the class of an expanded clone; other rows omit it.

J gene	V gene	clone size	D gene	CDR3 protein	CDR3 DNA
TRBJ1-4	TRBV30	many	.	CAWTRAPTNEKLFF	TGTGCCTGGACTCGGGCCCCAACTAATGAAAAACTGTTTTTT
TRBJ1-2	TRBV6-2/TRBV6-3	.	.	CASSYSSAGNYGYTF	TGTGCCAGCAGTTACTCGTCAGCGGGTAACTATGGCTACACCTTC
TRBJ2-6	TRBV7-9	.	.	CASRSPGANVLTF	TGTGCCAGCCGGTCCCCTGGGGCCAACGTCCTGACTTTC
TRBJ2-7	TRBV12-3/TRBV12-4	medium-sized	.	CASSLAGGEQYF	TGTGCCAGCAGTTTAGCGGGGGGCGAGCAGTACTTC
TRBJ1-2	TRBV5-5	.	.	CASSPGTPYHGYTF	TGTGCCAGCAGCCCAGGAACCCCCTACCATGGCTACACCTTC
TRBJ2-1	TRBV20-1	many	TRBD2	CSARPGLAGGTYNEQFF	TGCAGTGCTAGACCGGGACTAGCGGGGGGCACCTACAATGAGCAGTTCTTC
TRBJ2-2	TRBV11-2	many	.	CASSLEGSKAGELFF	TGTGCCAGCAGCTTAGAGGGTAGCAAGGCCGGGGAGCTGTTTTTT
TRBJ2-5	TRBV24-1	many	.	CATSDLSRAAPDF	TGTGCCACCAGTGATTTGTCCAGGGCAGCACCCGACTTC
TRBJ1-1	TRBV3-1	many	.	CASSLGGGGTEAFF	TGTGCCAGCAGTCTCGGGGGGGGTGGAACTGAAGCTTTCTTT
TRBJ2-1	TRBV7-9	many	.	CASSPPRGEQFF	TGTGCCAGCAGCCCACCCCGGGGGGAGCAGTTCTTC
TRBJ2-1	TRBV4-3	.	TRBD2	CASSQDLGAGAGNEQFF	TGCGCCAGCAGCCAAGATCTGGGAGCGGGAGCAGGGAATGAGCAGTTCTTC
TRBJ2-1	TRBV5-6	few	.	CASSRRIINEQFF	TGTGCCAGCAGCCGACGGATTATCAATGAGCAGTTCTTC
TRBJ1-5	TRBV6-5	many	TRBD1	CASSYSYRGEQPQHF	TGTGCCAGCAGTTACTCCTACAGGGGGGAGCAGCCCCAGCATTTT
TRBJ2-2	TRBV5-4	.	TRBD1	CASSSGSRGFPNTGELFF	TGTGCCAGCAGCTCCGGGTCCAGGGGGTTCCCGAACACCGGGGAGCTGTTTTTT
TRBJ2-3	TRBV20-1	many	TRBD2	CSARTGLAERTDTQYF	TGCAGTGCTAGAACGGGACTAGCGGAACGCACAGATACGCAGTATTTT
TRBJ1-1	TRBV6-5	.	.	CASSYPGTTEAFF	TGTGCCAGCAGTTACCCCGGGACGACTGAAGCTTTCTTT